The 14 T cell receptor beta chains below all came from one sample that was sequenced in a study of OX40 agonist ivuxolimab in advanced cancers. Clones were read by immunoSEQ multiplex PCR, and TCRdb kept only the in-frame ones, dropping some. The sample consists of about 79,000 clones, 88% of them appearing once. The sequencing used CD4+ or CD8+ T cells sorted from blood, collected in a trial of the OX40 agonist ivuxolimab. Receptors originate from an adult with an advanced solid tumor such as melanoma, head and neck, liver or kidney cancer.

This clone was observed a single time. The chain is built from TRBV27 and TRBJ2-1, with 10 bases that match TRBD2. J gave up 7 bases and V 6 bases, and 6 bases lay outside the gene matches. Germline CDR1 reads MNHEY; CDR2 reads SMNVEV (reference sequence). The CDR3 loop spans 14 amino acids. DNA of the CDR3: TGTGCCAGCAGCCGAGCGGGAGGGCGAAATGAGCAGTTCTTC. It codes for CASSRAGGRNEQFF.

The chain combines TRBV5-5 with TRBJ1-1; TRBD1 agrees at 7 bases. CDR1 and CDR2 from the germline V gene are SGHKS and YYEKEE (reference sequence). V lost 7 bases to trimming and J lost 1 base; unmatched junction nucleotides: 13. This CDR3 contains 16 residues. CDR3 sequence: CASSIRGGVENTEAFF. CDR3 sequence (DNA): TGTGCCAGCTCAATCAGGGGGGGCGTCGAGAACACTGAAGCTTTCTTT.

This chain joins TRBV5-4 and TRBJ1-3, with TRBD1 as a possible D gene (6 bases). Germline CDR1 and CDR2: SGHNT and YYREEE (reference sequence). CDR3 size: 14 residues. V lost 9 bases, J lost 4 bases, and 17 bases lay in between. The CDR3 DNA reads TGTGCCATAGGAAACAGGGAGTTCGGAAACACCATATATTTT. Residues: CAIGNREFGNTIYF.

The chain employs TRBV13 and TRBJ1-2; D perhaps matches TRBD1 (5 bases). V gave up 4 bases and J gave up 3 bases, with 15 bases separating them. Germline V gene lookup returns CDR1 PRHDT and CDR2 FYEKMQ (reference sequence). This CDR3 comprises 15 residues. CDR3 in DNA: TGTGCCAGCAGCTCCCCGGGACGGGAGTACTATGGCTACACCTTC. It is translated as CASSSPGREYYGYTF.

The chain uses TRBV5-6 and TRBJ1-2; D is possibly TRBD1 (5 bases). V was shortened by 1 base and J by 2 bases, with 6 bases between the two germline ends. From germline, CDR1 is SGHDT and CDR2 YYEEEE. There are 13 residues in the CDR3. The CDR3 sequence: CASSLPGNYGYTF. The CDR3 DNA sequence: TGTGCCAGCAGCTTGCCAGGGAACTATGGCTACACCTTC.

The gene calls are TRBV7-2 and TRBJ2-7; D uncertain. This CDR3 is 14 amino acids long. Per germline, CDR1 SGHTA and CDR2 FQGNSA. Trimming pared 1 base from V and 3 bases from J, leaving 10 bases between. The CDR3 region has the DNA TGTGCCAGCAGCTTAGGTTGGCAGGTCTACGAGCAGTACTTC. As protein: CASSLGWQVYEQYF. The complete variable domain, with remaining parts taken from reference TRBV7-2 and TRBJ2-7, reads GAGVSQSPSNKVTEKGKDVELRCDPISGHTALYWYRQSLGQGLEFLIYFQGNSAPDKSGLPSDRFSAERTGGSVSTLTIQRTQQEDSAVYLCASSLGWQVYEQYFGPGTRLTVT.

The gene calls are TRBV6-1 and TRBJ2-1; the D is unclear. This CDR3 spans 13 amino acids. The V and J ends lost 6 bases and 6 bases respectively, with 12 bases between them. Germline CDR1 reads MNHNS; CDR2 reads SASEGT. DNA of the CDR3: TGTGCCAGCAGGATCGGAAGAGTCAATGAGCAGTTCTTC. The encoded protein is CASRIGRVNEQFF.

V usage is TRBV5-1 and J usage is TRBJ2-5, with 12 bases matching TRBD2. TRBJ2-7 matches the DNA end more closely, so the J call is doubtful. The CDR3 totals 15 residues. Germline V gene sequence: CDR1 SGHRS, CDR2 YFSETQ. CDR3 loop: CASSEGLAGLDEQYF. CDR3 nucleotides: TGCGCCAGCAGCGAGGGACTAGCGGGTCTGGACGAGCAGTACTTC.

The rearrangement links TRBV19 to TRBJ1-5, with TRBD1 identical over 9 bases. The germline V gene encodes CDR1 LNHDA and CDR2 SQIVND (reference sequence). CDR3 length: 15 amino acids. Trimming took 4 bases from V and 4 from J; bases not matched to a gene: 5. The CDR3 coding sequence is TGTGCCAGTAGTACAACCGGGACAGGGAATCAGCCCCAGCATTTT. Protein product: CASSTTGTGNQPQHF.

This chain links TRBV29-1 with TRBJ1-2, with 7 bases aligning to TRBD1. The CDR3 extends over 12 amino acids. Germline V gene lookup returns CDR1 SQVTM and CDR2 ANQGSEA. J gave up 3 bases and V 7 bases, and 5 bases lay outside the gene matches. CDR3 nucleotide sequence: TGCAGCGCCTACGGACAGGACTATGGCTACACCTTC. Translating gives CSAYGQDYGYTF.

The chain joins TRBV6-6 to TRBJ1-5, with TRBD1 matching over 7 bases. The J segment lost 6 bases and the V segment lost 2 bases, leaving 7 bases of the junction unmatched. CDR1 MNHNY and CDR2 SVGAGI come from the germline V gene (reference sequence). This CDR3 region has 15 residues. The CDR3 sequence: CASSYVGGGAQPQHF. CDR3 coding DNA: TGTGCCAGCAGTTACGTTGGAGGGGGCGCTCAGCCCCAGCATTTT.

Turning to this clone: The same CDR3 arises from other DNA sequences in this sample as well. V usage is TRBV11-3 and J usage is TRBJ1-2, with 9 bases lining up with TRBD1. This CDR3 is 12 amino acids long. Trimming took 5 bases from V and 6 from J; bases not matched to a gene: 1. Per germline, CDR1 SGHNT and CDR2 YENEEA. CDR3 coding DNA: TGTGCCAGCAGCAGACAGGGGGATGGCTACACCTTC. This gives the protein CASSRQGDGYTF.

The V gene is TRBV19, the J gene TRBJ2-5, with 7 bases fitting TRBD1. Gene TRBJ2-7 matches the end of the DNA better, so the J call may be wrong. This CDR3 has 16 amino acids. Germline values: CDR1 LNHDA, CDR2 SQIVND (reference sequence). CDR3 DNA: TGTGCCAGTAGTCTCCGCAGGGACAGAAGTCCCTACGAGCAGTACTTC. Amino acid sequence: CASSLRRDRSPYEQYF.

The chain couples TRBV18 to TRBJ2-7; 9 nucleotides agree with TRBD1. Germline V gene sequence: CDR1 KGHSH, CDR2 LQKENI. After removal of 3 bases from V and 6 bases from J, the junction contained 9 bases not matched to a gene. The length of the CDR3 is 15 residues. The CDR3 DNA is TGTGCCAGCTCACCGACGGGACAGGGTGGTGGCGAGCAGTACTTC. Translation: CASSPTGQGGGEQYF.